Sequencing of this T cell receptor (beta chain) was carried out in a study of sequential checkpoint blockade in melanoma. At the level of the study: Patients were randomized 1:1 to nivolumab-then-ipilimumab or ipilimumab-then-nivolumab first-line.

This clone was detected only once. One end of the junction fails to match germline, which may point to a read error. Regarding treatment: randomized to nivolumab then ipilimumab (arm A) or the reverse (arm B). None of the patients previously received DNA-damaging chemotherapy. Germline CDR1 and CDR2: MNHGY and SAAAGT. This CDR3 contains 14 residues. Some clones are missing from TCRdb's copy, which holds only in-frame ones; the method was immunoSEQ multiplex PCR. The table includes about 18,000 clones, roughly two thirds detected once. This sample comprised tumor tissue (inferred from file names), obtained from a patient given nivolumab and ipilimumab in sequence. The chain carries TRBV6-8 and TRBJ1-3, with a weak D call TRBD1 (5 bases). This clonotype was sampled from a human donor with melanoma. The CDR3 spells CAISWDGAGATIYF. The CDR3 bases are TGTGCCATCAGTTGGGACGGAGCAGGAGCCACCATATATTTT.